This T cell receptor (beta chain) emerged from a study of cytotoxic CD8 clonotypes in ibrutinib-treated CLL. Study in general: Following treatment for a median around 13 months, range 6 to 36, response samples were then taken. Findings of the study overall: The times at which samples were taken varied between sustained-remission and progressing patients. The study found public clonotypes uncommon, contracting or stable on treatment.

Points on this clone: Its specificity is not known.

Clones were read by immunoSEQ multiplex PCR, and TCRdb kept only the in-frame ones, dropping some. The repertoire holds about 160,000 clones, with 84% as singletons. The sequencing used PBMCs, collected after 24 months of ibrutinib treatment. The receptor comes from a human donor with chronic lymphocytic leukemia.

The CDR3 DNA reads TGTGCCAGCAGCTTAACTTCACGAAACACTGAAGCTTTCTTT. This sequence encodes CASSLTSRNTEAFF. The chain recombines TRBV7-9 with TRBJ1-1, with no clear D. The CDR3 has 14 residues. The V end was cut by 2 bases, the J end by 2 bases, with 9 bases between. The germline V gene encodes CDR1 SEHNR and CDR2 FQNEAQ (reference sequence).